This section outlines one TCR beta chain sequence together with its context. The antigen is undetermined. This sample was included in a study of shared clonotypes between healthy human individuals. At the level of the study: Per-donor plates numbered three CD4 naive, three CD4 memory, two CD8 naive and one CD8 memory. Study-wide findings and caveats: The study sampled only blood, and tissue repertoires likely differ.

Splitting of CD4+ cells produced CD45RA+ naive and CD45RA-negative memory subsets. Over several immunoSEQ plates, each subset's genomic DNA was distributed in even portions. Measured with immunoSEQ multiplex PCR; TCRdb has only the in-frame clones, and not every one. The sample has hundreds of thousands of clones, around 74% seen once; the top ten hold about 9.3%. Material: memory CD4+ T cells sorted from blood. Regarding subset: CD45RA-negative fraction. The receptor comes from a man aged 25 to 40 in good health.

This CDR3 reads CASSTPRGVAGELFF. As DNA, the CDR3 is TGCGCCAGCAGCACCCCGAGGGGTGTCGCCGGGGAGCTGTTTTTT. The chain employs TRBV4-1 and TRBJ2-2; the D gene could be TRBD1 or TRBD2 (5 bases each). Germline assignment: CDR1 MGHRA and CDR2 YSYEKL. There are 15 residues in the CDR3. The ends were cut back, 5 bases at V and 6 bases at J, with 16 bases in the middle.